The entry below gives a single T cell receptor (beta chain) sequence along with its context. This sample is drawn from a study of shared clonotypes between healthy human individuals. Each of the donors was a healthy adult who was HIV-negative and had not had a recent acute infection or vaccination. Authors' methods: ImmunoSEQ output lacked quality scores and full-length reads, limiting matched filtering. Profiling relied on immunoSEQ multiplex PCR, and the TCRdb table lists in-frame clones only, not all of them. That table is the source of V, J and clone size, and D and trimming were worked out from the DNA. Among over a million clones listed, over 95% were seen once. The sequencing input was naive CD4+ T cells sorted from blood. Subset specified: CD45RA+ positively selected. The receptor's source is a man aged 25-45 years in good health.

The CDR3 protein is CASSVDSVEQYF. The CDR3 region has the DNA TGTGCCAGCAGTGTTGATTCGGTCGAGCAGTACTTC. This chain uses TRBV6-1 with TRBJ2-7; D remains unclear. V lost 4 bases, J lost 6 bases, and 10 bases lay in between. Germline V CDR1 and CDR2: MNHNS, SASEGT. This CDR3 is 12 amino acids long.